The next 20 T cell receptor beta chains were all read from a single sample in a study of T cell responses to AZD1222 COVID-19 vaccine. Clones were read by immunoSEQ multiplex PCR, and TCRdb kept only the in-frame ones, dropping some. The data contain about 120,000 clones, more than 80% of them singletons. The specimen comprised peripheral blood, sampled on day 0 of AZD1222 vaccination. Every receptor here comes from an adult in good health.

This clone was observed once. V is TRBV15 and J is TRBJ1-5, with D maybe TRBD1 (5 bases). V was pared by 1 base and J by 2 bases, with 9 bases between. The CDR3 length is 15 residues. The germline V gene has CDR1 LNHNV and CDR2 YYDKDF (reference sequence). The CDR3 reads CATSRGQGGNQPQHF. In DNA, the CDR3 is TGTGCCACCAGCAGAGGCCAAGGGGGCAATCAGCCCCAGCATTTT.

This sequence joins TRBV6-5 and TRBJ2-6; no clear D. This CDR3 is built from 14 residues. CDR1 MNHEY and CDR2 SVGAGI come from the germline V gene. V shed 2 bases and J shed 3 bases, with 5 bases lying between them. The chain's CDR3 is CASSYGVGANVLTF. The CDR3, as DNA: TGTGCCAGCAGTTACGGGGTTGGGGCCAACGTCCTGACTTTC.

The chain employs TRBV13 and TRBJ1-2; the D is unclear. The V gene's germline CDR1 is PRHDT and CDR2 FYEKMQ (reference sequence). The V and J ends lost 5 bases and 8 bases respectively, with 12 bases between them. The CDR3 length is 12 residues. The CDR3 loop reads CASSDSHWGYTF. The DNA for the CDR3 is TGTGCCAGCAGCGACTCCCACTGGGGCTACACCTTC.

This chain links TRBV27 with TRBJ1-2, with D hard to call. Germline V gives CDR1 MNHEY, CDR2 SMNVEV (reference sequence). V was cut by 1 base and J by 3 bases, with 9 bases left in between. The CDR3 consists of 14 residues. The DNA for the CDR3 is TGTGCCAGCAGTTTATTGGGGAAGGACTATGGCTACACCTTC. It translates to CASSLLGKDYGYTF.

CDR3 sequence: CASSKQAGEVKNIQYF. The CDR3 DNA sequence: TGTGCCAGTAGTAAACAGGCAGGGGAGGTGAAAAACATTCAGTACTTC. The V gene is TRBV19, the J gene TRBJ2-4; possibly TRBD1 or TRBD2 for D (6 bases each). Looked up from germline, CDR1 is LNHDA and CDR2 is SQIVND (reference sequence). V dropped 4 bases and J dropped 4 bases, with 17 bases sitting between them. The CDR3 sequence is 16 residues long.

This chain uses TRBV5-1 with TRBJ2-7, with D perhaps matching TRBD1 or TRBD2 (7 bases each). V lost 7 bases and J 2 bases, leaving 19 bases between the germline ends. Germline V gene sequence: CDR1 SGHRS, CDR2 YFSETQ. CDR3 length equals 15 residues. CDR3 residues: CASASGGDSPYEQYF. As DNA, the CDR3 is TGCGCCAGCGCCTCAGGGGGGGACAGCCCCTACGAGCAGTACTTC.

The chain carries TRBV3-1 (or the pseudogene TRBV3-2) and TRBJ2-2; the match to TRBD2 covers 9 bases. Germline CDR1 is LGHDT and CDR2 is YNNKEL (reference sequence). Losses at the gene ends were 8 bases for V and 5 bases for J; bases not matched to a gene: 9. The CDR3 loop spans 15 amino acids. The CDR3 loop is CASVSAGGQTGELFF. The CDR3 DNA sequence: TGTGCCAGCGTCTCCGCGGGAGGGCAAACCGGGGAGCTGTTTTTT.

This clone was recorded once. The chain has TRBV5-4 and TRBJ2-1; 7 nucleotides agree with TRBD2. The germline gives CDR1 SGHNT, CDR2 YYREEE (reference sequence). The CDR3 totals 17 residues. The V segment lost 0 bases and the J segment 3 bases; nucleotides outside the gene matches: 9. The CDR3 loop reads CASSLASGLAIYNEQFF. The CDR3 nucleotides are TGTGCCAGCAGCTTGGCTAGCGGACTCGCTATCTACAATGAGCAGTTCTTC.

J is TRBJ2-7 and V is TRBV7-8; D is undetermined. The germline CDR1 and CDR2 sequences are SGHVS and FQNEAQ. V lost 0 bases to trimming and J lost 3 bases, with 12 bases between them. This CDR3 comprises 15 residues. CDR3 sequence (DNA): TGTGCCAGCAGCTTAGCCCTGGCTACCCGCTACGAGCAGTACTTC. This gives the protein CASSLALATRYEQYF.

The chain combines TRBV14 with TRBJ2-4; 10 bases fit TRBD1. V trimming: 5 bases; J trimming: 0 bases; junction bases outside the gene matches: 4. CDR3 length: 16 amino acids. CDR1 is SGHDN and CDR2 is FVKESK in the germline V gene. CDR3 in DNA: TGTGCCAGCAGCAAGGGACAGGGGATAGCCAAAAACATTCAGTACTTC. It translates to CASSKGQGIAKNIQYF.

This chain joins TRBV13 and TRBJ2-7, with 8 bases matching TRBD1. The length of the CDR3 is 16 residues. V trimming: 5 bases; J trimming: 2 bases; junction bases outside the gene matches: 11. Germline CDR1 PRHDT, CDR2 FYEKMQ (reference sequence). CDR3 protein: CASSRLGAGGTYEQYF. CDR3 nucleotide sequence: TGTGCCAGCAGCCGATTAGGGGCAGGGGGCACCTACGAGCAGTACTTC. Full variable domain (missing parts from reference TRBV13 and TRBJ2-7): AAGVIQSPRHLIKEKRETATLKCYPIPRHDTVYWYQQGPGQDPQFLISFYEKMQSDKGSIPDRFSAQQFSDYHSELNMSSLELGDSALYFCASSRLGAGGTYEQYFGPGTRLTVT.

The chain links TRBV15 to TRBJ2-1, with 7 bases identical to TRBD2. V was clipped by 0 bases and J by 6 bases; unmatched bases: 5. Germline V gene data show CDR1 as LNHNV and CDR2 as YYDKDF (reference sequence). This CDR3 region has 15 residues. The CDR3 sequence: CATSRDEAGTNEQFF. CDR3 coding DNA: TGTGCCACCAGCAGAGATGAAGCGGGAACCAATGAGCAGTTCTTC.

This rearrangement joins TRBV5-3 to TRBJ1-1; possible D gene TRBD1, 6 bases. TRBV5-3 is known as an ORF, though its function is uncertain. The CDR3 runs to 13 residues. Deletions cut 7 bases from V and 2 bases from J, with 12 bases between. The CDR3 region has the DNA TGTGCCAGATACAGGGTTTTAAACACTGAAGCTTTCTTT. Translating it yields CARYRVLNTEAFF.

CDR3 bases: TGTGCCAGCAGCGTAGTGGAGGGCCGCTCTGGAAACACCATATATTTT. Encoded protein: CASSVVEGRSGNTIYF. The chain couples TRBV9 to TRBJ1-3; D not resolved. The CDR3 has 16 amino acids. Trimming took 0 bases from V and 0 from J, leaving 10 bases between them. Germline CDR1 reads SGDLS; CDR2 reads YYNGEE. Together with reference TRBV9 and TRBJ1-3, the CDR3 gives the full variable domain: DSGVTQTPKHLITATGQRVTLRCSPRSGDLSVYWYQQSLDQGLQFLIQYYNGEERAKGNILERFSAQQFPDLHSELNLSSLELGDSALYFCASSVVEGRSGNTIYFGEGSWLTVV.

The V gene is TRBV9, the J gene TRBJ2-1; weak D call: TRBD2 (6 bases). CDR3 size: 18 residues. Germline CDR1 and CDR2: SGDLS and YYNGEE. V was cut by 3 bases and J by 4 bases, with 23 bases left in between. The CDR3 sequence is CASSARGFGAGSYNEQFF. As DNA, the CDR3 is TGTGCCAGCAGCGCCCGGGGGTTTGGGGCAGGGAGTTACAATGAGCAGTTCTTC.

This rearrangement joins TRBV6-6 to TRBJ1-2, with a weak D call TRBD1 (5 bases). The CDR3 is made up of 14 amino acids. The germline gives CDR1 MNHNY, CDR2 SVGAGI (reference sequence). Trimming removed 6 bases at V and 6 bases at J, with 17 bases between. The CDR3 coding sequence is TGTGCCAGCAGCGACCCTGGAGGGGCGGATGGCTACACCTTC. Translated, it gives CASSDPGGADGYTF.

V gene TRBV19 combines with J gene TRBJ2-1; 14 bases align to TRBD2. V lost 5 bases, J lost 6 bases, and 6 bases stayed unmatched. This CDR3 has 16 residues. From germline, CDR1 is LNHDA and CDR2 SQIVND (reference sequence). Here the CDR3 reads CASSPGLAGGFNEQFF. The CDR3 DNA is TGTGCCAGTAGTCCTGGACTAGCGGGAGGCTTCAATGAGCAGTTCTTC.

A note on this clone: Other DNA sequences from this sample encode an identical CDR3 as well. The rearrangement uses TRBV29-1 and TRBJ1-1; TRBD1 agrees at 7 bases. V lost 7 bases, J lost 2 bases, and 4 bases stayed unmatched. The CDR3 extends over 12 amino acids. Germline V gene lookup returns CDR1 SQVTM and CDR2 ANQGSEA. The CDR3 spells CSARQGNTEAFF. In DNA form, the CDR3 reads TGCAGCGCAAGACAGGGAAACACTGAAGCTTTCTTT.

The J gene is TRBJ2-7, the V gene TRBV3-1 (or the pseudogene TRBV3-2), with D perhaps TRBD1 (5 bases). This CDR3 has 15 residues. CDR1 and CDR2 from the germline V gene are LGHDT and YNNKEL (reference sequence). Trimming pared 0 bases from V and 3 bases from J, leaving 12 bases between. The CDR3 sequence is CASSQDWGASYEQYF. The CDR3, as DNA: TGTGCCAGCAGCCAAGATTGGGGCGCTAGCTACGAGCAGTACTTC.

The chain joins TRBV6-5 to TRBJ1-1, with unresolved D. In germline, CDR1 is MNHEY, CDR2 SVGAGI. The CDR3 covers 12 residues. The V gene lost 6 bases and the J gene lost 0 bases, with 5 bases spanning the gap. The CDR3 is CASSQVNTEAFF. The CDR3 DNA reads TGTGCCAGCAGCCAAGTGAACACTGAAGCTTTCTTT.